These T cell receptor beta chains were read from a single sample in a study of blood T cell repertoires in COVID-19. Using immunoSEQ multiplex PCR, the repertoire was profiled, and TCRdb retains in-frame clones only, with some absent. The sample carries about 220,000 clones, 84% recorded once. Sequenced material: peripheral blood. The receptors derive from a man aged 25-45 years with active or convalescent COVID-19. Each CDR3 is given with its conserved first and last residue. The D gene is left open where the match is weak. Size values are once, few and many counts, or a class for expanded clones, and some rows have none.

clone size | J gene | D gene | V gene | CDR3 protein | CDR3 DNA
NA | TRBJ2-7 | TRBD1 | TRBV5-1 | CASSPGQGDTYEQYF | TGCGCCAGCAGCCCGGGACAGGGGGACACCTACGAGCAGTACTTC
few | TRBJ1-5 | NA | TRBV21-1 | CASSFRGPYSNQPQHF | TGTGCCAGCAGCTTCAGGGGACCCTATAGCAATCAGCCCCAGCATTTT
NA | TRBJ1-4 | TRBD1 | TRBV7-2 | CASRPDRVNEKLFF | TGTGCCAGCAGACCGGACAGGGTTAATGAAAAACTGTTTTTT
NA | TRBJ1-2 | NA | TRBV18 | CASSPGRSYGYTF | TGTGCCAGCTCACCGGGCAGGTCCTATGGCTACACCTTC
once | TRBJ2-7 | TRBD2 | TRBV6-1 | CASSEGAGLVAEQYF | TGTGCCAGCAGTGAAGGGGCGGGACTAGTGGCCGAGCAGTACTTC
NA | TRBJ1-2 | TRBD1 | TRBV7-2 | CASSRDTGGTAGYTF | TGTGCCAGCAGCCGCGACACAGGGGGCACGGCTGGCTACACCTTC
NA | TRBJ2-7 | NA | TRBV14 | CASSQGHLEQYF | TGTGCCAGCAGCCAAGGGCATCTCGAGCAGTACTTC
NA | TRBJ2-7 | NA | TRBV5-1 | CASSLDLVRQGGIYEQYF | TGCGCCAGCAGCTTGGATTTGGTGAGACAGGGCGGGATTTACGAGCAGTACTTC
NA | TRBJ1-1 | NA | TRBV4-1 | CASSTQGRTEAFF | TGCGCCAGCAGCACCCAGGGGCGAACTGAAGCTTTCTTT
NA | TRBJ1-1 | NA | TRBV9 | CASSGAGRSTEAFF | TGTGCCAGCAGCGGCGCGGGGCGGAGCACTGAAGCTTTCTTT
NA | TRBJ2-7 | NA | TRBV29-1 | CSVRGRGTDEQYF | TGCAGCGTGAGGGGACGCGGGACAGACGAGCAGTACTTC
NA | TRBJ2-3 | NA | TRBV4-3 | CASSQVQGGVVTQYF | TGCGCCAGCAGCCAAGTACAGGGGGGGGTAGTTACGCAGTATTTT
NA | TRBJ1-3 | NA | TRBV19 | CASSIDRSKNTIYF | TGTGCCAGTAGTATAGATCGGAGCAAAAACACCATATATTTT
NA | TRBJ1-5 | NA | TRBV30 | CAWTPSSNQPQHF | TGTGCCTGGACCCCGTCTAGCAATCAGCCCCAGCATTTT
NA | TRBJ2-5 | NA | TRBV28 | CASSLSREETQYF | TGTGCCAGCAGTTTGTCCAGGGAAGAGACCCAGTACTTC
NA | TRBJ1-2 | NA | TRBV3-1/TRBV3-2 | CASSPSTGSRGYTF | TGTGCCAGCAGCCCGTCGACAGGATCCCGTGGCTACACCTTC
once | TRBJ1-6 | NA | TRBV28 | CASSWELRNSPLHF | TGTGCCAGCAGTTGGGAGCTCAGAAATTCACCCCTCCACTTT
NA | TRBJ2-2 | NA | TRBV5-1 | CASSSPRGVTGELFF | TGCGCCAGCAGCTCGCCCAGGGGAGTCACCGGGGAGCTGTTTTTT
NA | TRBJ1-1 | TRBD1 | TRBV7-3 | CASSTGQQAFF | TGTGCCAGCAGTACGGGACAGCAAGCTTTCTTT
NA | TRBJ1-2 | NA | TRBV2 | CASRGANGYTF | TGTGCCAGCAGGGGGGCGAATGGCTACACCTTC
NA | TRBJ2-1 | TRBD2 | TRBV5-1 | CASSLGPAGGPKTNEQFF | TGCGCCAGCAGCTTGGGGCCAGCGGGGGGGCCCAAAACGAATGAGCAGTTCTTC
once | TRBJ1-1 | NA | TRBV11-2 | CASSLGTSEAFF | TGTGCCAGCAGCTTGGGGACAAGTGAAGCTTTCTTT
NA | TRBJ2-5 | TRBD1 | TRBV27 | CASSSVWTGGGETQYF | TGTGCCAGCAGTTCCGTTTGGACAGGGGGAGGCGAGACCCAGTACTTC
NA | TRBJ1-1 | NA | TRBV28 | CASRGQYTEAFF | TGTGCCAGCAGGGGGCAGTACACTGAAGCTTTCTTT
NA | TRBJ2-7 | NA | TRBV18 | CASSPSGTTYEQYF | TGTGCCAGCTCACCTAGCGGCACGACCTACGAGCAGTACTTC
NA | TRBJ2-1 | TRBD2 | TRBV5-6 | CASSFSTSGIYNEQFF | TGTGCCAGCAGCTTTAGTACTAGCGGGATATACAATGAGCAGTTCTTC
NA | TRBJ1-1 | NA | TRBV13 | CASSLGRQGTEAFF | TGTGCCAGCAGCTTAGGCCGGCAGGGGACTGAAGCTTTCTTT
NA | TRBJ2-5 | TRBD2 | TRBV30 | CAWSPGLAGASRETQYF | TGTGCCTGGAGTCCAGGACTAGCGGGGGCGTCCCGTGAGACCCAGTACTTC
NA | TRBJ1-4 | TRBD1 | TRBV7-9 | CASSPGQTINEKLFF | TGTGCCAGCAGCCCGGGACAGACAATTAATGAAAAACTGTTTTTT
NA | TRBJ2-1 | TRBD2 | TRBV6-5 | CASSYSSSREGNEQFF | TGTGCCAGCAGTTACTCGAGCTCCAGGGAGGGGAATGAGCAGTTCTTC
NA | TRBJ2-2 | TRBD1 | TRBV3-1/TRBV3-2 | CASSRRDRGAGELFF | TGTGCCAGCAGTCGCCGGGACAGGGGGGCCGGGGAGCTGTTTTTT
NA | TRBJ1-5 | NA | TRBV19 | CASTIQGFRDQPQHF | TGTGCCAGTACCATTCAGGGGTTCCGGGACCAGCCCCAGCATTTT
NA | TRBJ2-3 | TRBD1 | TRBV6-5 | CASNKDRASTDTQYF | TGTGCCAGCAATAAGGACAGGGCTAGCACAGATACGCAGTATTTT
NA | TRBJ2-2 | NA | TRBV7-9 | CASSLSKGTYGELFF | TGTGCCAGCAGCTTATCCAAGGGGACATATGGGGAGCTGTTTTTT
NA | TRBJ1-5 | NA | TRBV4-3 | CASSQDGGGGNQPQHF | TGCGCCAGCAGCCAAGATGGGGGGGGCGGCAATCAGCCCCAGCATTTT
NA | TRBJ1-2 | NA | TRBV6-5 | CASSYGTGRYGYTF | TGTGCCAGCAGTTATGGCACAGGCCGTTATGGCTACACCTTC
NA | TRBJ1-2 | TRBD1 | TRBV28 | CASRAGGGFGYTF | TGTGCCAGCAGGGCAGGGGGCGGTTTTGGCTACACCTTC
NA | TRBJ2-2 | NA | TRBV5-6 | CASSSITGELFF | TGTGCCAGCAGCTCCATCACCGGGGAGCTGTTTTTT
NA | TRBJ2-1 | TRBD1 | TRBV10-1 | CASSDRPTGGEQFF | TGCGCCAGCAGTGATCGGCCTACAGGGGGTGAGCAGTTCTTC
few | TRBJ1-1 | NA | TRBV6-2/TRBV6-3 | CASSPDKFAEAFF | TGTGCCAGCAGTCCCGACAAGTTCGCTGAAGCTTTCTTT
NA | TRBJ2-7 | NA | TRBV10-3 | CAISETERVGYEQYF | TGTGCCATCAGTGAGACAGAACGTGTGGGCTACGAGCAGTACTTC
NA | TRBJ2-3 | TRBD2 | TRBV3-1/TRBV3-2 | CASSQVSAGADTQYF | TGTGCCAGCAGCCAAGTATCAGCGGGGGCAGATACGCAGTATTTT
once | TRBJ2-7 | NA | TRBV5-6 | CASSFQSGHEQYF | TGTGCCAGCAGCTTCCAATCAGGTCACGAGCAGTACTTC
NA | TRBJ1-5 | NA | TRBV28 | CASNSEVYNQPQHF | TGTGCCAGCAATAGCGAGGTTTACAATCAGCCCCAGCATTTT
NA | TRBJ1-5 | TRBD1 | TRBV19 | CATRIGGQTNQPQHF | TGTGCCACCCGCATTGGGGGACAGACGAATCAGCCCCAGCATTTT
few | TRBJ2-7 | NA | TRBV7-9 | CASSLPSDSRGGYEQYF | TGTGCCAGCAGCTTACCATCGGACAGCCGGGGTGGCTACGAGCAGTACTTC
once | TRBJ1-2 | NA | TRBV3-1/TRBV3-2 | CASSQERAAYGYTF | TGTGCCAGCAGCCAAGAGCGCGCAGCGTATGGCTACACCTTC
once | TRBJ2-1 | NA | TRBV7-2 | CASSPGTRVYNEQFF | TGTGCCAGCAGTCCCGGGACAAGAGTTTACAATGAGCAGTTCTTC